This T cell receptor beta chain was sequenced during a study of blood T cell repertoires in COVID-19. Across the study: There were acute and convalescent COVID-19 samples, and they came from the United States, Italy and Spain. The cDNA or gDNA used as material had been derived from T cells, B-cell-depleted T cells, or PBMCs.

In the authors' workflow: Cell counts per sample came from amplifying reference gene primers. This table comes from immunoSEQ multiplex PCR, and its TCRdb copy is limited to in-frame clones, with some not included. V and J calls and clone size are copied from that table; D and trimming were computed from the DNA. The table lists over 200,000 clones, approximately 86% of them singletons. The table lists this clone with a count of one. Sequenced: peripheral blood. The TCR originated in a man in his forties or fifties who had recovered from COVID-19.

The CDR3 reads CASSAGDRGWQYF. CDR3 DNA: TGTGCCAGTAGTGCCGGGGACAGGGGCTGGCAGTACTTC. The chain recombines TRBV19 with TRBJ2-7; 10 bases line up with TRBD1. Germline V gene lookup returns CDR1 LNHDA and CDR2 SQIVND (reference sequence). This CDR3 has 13 residues. After removal of 5 bases from V and 9 bases from J, the junction contained 7 bases not matched to a gene.